The rows below give T cell receptor beta chains drawn from one sample of a study of T-cell reconstitution after alpha-beta-depleted transplantation in children. MiXCR, run by TCRdb on the PCR reads, gives a single entry per CDR3 protein. The repertoire holds 150,000 to 200,000 distinct CDR3 sequences, with more than 6.5% as singletons. Sequenced material: PBMCs from the stem cell graft donor, taken from the stem cell graft. These receptors all come from a human donor who donated a stem cell graft to a child with Wiskott-Aldrich syndrome. The CDR3 runs from the conserved cysteine through the conserved F or W. D genes are given only for firm matches. Expanded clones get a size class; other rows say once, few or many, or leave the size out.

v_call: TRBV20-1
clone_size: many
j_call: TRBJ1-6
d_call: -
cdr3_nt: TGCAGTGCTAGGGGGGTGAATTCACCCCTCCACTTT
cdr3_aa: CSARGVNSPLHF

v_call: TRBV5-1
clone_size: few
j_call: TRBJ1-1
d_call: -
cdr3_nt: TGCGCCAGCAGCTTGGCATACAGTACTGAAGCTTTCTTT
cdr3_aa: CASSLAYSTEAFF

v_call: TRBV7-9
clone_size: -
j_call: TRBJ2-3
d_call: -
cdr3_nt: TGTGCCAGCGAAAATAAAATAGCGTCTAGCACAGATACGCAGTATTTT
cdr3_aa: CASENKIASSTDTQYF

v_call: TRBV27
clone_size: many
j_call: TRBJ1-1
d_call: TRBD1
cdr3_nt: TGTGCCACCTTCGGACAGGGTGATGGAACTGAAGCTTTCTTT
cdr3_aa: CATFGQGDGTEAFF

v_call: TRBV29-1
clone_size: many
j_call: TRBJ2-1
d_call: TRBD1
cdr3_nt: TGCAGCGTTGAAGGGACAGGGGAGGGTACACGGTACAATGAGCAGTTCTTC
cdr3_aa: CSVEGTGEGTRYNEQFF

v_call: TRBV20-1
clone_size: few
j_call: TRBJ2-1
d_call: TRBD2
cdr3_nt: TGCAGTGCTAGAGTCGGTACTAGCGGGGGGTCCTACAATGAGCAGTTCTTC
cdr3_aa: CSARVGTSGGSYNEQFF

v_call: TRBV5-1
clone_size: few
j_call: TRBJ2-7
d_call: TRBD2
cdr3_nt: TGCGCCAGCAGCTCCTTCCAGCTGCATCGCGGGGGGGAGCAGTACTTC
cdr3_aa: CASSSFQLHRGGEQYF

v_call: TRBV20-1
clone_size: many
j_call: TRBJ2-5
d_call: -
cdr3_nt: TGCAGTGCTAGAGACCGTGGGGGTTTGGAGACCCAGTACTTC
cdr3_aa: CSARDRGGLETQYF

v_call: TRBV3-1
clone_size: many
j_call: TRBJ2-2
d_call: -
cdr3_nt: TGTGCCAGCAGCCAGATCGGAACCGGGGAGCTGTTTTTT
cdr3_aa: CASSQIGTGELFF

v_call: TRBV2
clone_size: -
j_call: TRBJ2-7
d_call: -
cdr3_nt: TGTGCCAGCAGTGAGTATACTTACGAGCAGTACTTC
cdr3_aa: CASSEYTYEQYF

v_call: TRBV7-2
clone_size: -
j_call: TRBJ2-1
d_call: -
cdr3_nt: TGTGCCAGCAGCCGCCCCCCTGGTCCGAAGAATGAGCAGTTCTTC
cdr3_aa: CASSRPPGPKNEQFF